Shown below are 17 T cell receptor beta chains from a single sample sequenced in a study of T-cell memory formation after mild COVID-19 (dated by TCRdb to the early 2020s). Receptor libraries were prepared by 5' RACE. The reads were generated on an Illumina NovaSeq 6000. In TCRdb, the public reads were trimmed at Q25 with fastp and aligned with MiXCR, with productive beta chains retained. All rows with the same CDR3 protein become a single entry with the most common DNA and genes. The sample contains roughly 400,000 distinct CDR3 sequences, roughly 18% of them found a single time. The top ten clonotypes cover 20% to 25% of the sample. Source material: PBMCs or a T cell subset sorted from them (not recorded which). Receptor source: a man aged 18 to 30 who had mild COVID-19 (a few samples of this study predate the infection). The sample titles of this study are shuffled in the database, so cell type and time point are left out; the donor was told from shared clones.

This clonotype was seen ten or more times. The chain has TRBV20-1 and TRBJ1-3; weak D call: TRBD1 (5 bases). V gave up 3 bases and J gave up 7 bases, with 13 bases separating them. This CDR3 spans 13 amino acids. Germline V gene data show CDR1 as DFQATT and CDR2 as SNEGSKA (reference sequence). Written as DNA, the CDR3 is TGCAGTGCTAGGACAGACTATAGGAACACCATATATTTT. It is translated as CSARTDYRNTIYF.

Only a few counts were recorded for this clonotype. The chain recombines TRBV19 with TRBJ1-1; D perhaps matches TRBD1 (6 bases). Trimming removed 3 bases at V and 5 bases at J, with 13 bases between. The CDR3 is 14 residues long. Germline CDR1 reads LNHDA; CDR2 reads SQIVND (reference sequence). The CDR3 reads CASSIAGVGTEAFF. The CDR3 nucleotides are TGTGCCAGTAGTATTGCAGGGGTAGGAACTGAAGCTTTCTTT.

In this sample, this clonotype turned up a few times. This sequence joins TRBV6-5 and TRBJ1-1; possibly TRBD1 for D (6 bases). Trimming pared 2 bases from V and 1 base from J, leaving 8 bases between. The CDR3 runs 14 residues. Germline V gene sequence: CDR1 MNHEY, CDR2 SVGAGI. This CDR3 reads CASSYRGKNTEAFF. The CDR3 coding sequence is TGTGCCAGCAGTTACAGGGGGAAGAACACTGAAGCTTTCTTT.

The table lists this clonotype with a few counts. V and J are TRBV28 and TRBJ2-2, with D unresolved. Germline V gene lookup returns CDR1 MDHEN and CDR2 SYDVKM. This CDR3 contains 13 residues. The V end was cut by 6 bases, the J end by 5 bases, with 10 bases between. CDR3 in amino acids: CASSHSRTGELFF. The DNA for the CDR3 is TGTGCCAGCAGCCACTCGAGGACCGGGGAGCTGTTTTTT.

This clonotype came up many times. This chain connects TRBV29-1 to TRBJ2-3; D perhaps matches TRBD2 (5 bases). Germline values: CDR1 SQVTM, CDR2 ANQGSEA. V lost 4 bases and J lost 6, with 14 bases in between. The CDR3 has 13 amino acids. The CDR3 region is CSVAPAARDTQYF. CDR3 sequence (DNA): TGCAGCGTTGCCCCAGCGGCTCGGGATACGCAGTATTTT.

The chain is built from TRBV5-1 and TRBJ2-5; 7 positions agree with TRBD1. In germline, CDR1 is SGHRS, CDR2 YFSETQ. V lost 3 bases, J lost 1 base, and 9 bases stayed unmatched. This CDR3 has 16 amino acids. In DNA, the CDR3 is TGCGCCAGCAGCTACAAAATGGGACAGACCCAAGAGACCCAGTACTTC. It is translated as CASSYKMGQTQETQYF.

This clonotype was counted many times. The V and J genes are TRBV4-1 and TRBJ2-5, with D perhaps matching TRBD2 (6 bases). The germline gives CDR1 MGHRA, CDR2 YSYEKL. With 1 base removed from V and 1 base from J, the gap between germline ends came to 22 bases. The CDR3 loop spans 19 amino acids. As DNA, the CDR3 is TGCGCCAGCAGCCAAGCTCGTTTCGGGCGGGGCCGGCTCCAAGAGACCCAGTACTTC. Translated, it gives CASSQARFGRGRLQETQYF.

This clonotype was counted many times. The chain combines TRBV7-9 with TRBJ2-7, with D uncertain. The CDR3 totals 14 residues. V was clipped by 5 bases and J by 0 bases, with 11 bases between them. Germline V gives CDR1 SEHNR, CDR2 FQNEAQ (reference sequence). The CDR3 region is CASSPGPFSYEQYV. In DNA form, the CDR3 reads TGTGCCAGCAGCCCGGGTCCTTTCTCCTACGAGCAGTACGTC.

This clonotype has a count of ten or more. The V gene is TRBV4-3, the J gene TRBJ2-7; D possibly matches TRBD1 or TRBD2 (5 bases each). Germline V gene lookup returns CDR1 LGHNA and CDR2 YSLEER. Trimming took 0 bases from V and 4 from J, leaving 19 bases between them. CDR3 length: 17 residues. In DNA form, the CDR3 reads TGCGCCAGCAGCCAAGATCGGAGTGGGGGATCGGGGTACGAGCAGTACTTC. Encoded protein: CASSQDRSGGSGYEQYF.

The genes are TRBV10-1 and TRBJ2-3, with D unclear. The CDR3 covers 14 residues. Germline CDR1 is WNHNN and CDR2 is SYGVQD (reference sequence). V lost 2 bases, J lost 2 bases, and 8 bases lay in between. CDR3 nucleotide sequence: TGCGCCAGCAGTGAGAAGTCCAACACAGATACGCAGTATTTT. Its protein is CASSEKSNTDTQYF.

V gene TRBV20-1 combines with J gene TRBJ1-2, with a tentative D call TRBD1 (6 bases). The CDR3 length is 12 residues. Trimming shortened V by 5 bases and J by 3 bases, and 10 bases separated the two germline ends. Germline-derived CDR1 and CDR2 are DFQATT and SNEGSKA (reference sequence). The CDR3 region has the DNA TGCAGTGCTTACGGGGGGCACTATGGCTACACCTTC. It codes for CSAYGGHYGYTF.

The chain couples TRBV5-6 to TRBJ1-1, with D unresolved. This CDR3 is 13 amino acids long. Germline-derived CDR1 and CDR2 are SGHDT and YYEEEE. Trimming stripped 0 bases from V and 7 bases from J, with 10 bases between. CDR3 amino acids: CASSLEPGLEAFF. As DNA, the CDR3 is TGTGCCAGCAGCTTGGAGCCGGGCCTTGAAGCTTTCTTT.

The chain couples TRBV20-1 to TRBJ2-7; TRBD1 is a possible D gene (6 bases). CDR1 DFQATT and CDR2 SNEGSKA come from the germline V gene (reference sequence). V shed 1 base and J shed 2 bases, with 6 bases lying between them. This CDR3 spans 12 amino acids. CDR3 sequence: CSARAGAYEQYF. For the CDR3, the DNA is TGCAGTGCTAGAGCAGGGGCCTACGAGCAGTACTTC.

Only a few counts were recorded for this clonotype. CDR3 DNA sequence: TGTGCCAGCAGCGCTAGCCTGGGCAGGGAAGAGACCCAGTACTTC. This encodes CASSASLGREETQYF. This chain connects TRBV7-9 to TRBJ2-5, with D perhaps matching TRBD1 or TRBD2 (5 bases each). V lost 5 bases to trimming and J lost 3 bases, with 16 bases between them. Germline CDR1 and CDR2: SEHNR and FQNEAQ (reference sequence). The length of the CDR3 is 15 residues. The complete variable domain, with remaining parts taken from reference TRBV7-9 and TRBJ2-5, reads DTGVSQNPRHKITKRGQNVTFRCDPISEHNRLYWYRQTLGQGPEFLTYFQNEAQLEKSRLLSDRFSAERPKGSFSTLEIQRTEQGDSAMYLCASSASLGREETQYFGPGTRLLVL.

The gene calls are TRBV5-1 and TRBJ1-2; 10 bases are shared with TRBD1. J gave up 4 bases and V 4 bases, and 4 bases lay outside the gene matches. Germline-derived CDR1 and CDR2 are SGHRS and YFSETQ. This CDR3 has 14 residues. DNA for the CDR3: TGCGCCAGCAGCCGGGACAGGGGCGTCTATGGCTACACCTTC. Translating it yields CASSRDRGVYGYTF.

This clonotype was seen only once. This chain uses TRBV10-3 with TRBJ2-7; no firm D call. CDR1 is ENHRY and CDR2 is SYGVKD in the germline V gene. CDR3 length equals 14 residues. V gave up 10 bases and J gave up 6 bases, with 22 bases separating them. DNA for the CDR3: TGTGCCACAGGCATCCCCGGCCAAAAGGCCGAGCAGTACTTC. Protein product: CATGIPGQKAEQYF.

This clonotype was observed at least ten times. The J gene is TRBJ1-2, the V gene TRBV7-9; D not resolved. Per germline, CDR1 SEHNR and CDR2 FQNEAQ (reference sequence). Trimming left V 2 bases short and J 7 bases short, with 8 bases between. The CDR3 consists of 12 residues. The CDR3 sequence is CASSLQGSGYTF. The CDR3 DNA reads TGTGCCAGCAGCTTACAAGGTTCTGGCTACACCTTC.